These 16 T cell receptor beta chains originate from one sample sequenced in a study of T cell repertoires in cytomegalovirus infection. TCRdb analysed the reads with MiXCR anew, one entry per CDR3 protein. The table lists some 77,000 distinct CDR3 sequences, 3.7% of them singletons, with approximately 4.6% in the top ten. Sequenced sample: PBMCs. These receptors came from a human donor in good health (CMV status not recorded). Some clones in this sample may be carry-over from other donors' samples.

Ten or more counts support this clonotype. The chain uses TRBV10-3 and TRBJ2-1, with 8 bases matching TRBD1. Unmatched junction bases numbered 18, after V lost 10 bases and J lost 7 bases. The CDR3 length is 16 residues. CDR1 ENHRY and CDR2 SYGVKD come from the germline V gene. The CDR3 protein is CATTRVTGGMGNEQFF. The DNA of the CDR3 is TGTGCCACTACTAGGGTTACAGGGGGAATGGGGAATGAGCAGTTCTTC.

Many counts were recorded for this clonotype. This chain joins TRBV27 and TRBJ1-1, with 11 bases matching TRBD1. The V gene's germline CDR1 is MNHEY and CDR2 SMNVEV (reference sequence). The CDR3 totals 17 residues. Losses at the gene ends were 5 bases for V and 0 bases for J; bases not matched to a gene: 8. CDR3 nucleotides: TGTGCCAGCAGTGTACGGACAGGGGGCATCATGAACACTGAAGCTTTCTTT. Translating gives CASSVRTGGIMNTEAFF.

This clonotype was detected ten times or more. The rearrangement joins TRBV4-1 to TRBJ2-1, with D possibly matching TRBD2 (5 bases). The V gene lost 0 bases and the J gene lost 7 bases, with 19 bases spanning the gap. Germline CDR1 and CDR2: MGHRA and YSYEKL. This CDR3 has 17 residues. CDR3 sequence (DNA): TGCGCCAGCAGCCAAGATGCGCCGGGGAAGCTCCTAAATGAGCAGTTCTTC. Translated, it gives CASSQDAPGKLLNEQFF.

A few counts support this clonotype. The J gene is TRBJ1-2, the V gene TRBV6-6, with D tentatively TRBD1 (5 bases). Germline V gives CDR1 MNHNY, CDR2 SVGAGI (reference sequence). The CDR3 totals 13 residues. The V gene lost 10 bases and the J gene lost 2 bases, with 14 bases spanning the gap. The CDR3, as DNA: TGTGCCATTGATTCGGGACCCAACTATGGCTACACCTTC. Its protein is CAIDSGPNYGYTF.

This clonotype occurred many times. V is TRBV28 and J is TRBJ1-1; D unclear. V lost 6 bases and J lost 5, with 10 bases in between. Looked up from germline, CDR1 is MDHEN and CDR2 is SYDVKM. This CDR3 has 12 amino acids. CDR3 sequence: CASRYPGTEAFF. The CDR3 DNA follows: TGTGCCAGCAGATATCCGGGGACTGAAGCTTTCTTT.

In this sample, this clonotype turned up many times. The chain combines TRBV5-5 with TRBJ1-2; no definite D call. The germline CDR1 and CDR2 sequences are SGHKS and YYEKEE (reference sequence). Deletions cut 7 bases from V and 4 bases from J, with 23 bases between. CDR3 length: 16 amino acids. The CDR3 nucleotides are TGTGCCAGCTATCTCCATCCGGCGACCACGGGCTATGGCTACACCTTC. It encodes CASYLHPATTGYGYTF.

This clonotype was seen ten or more times. The chain has TRBV7-2 and TRBJ1-5; a weak D match, TRBD1 (5 bases). Germline V lookup: CDR1 SGHTA, CDR2 FQGNSA. V was trimmed by 5 bases and J by 0 bases, leaving 11 bases between them. The CDR3 contains 15 residues. CDR3 region: CASSRGGNSNQPQHF. The CDR3 nucleotides read TGTGCCAGCAGCCGCGGGGGGAATAGCAATCAGCCCCAGCATTTT.

This clonotype was seen repeatedly, ten times or more. The CDR3 DNA is TGTGCCAGCACCTCCACAGGGATGAACACTGAAGCTTTCTTT. Translated, it gives CASTSTGMNTEAFF. The V and J genes are TRBV7-9 and TRBJ1-1; D is possibly TRBD1 (6 bases). This CDR3 comprises 14 residues. V lost 7 bases to trimming and J lost 0 bases, with 12 bases between them. The germline V gene has CDR1 SEHNR and CDR2 FQNEAQ (reference sequence).

This clonotype came up many times. The rearrangement links TRBV7-6 to TRBJ1-1; no clear D. The length of the CDR3 is 13 residues. With 1 base removed from V and 5 bases from J, the gap between germline ends came to 8 bases. Germline CDR1 SGHVS, CDR2 FNYEAQ. The DNA for the CDR3 is TGTGCCAGCAGCTTAGTTTCGGGGACTGAAGCTTTCTTT. Translated, it gives CASSLVSGTEAFF.

The chain recombines TRBV6-5 with TRBJ2-5; perhaps TRBD2 as D (5 bases). Between the trimmed V and J ends, which lost 7 bases and 5 bases, there was a span of 14 bases. The CDR3 length is 13 residues. The germline CDR1 and CDR2 sequences are MNHEY and SVGAGI. The CDR3 loop reads CASTPGEWETQYF. CDR3 in DNA: TGTGCCAGCACCCCTGGGGAGTGGGAGACCCAGTACTTC.

This clonotype was seen at least ten times. J is TRBJ1-6 and V is TRBV20-1; D call uncertain. Germline CDR1 and CDR2: DFQATT and SNEGSKA (reference sequence). V was cut by 4 bases and J by 8 bases, with 12 bases left in between. The CDR3 sequence is 13 residues long. The CDR3 protein is CSAKGRLDSPLHF. Here the CDR3 DNA reads TGCAGTGCTAAGGGCAGATTGGATTCACCCCTCCACTTT.

This clonotype was seen many times. The chain joins TRBV15 to TRBJ2-6; D unresolved. V was cut by 0 bases and J by 1 base, with 4 bases left in between. Looked up from germline, CDR1 is LNHNV and CDR2 is YYDKDF (reference sequence). The CDR3 runs 15 residues. CDR3 nucleotide sequence: TGTGCCACCAGCAGAGATAGGTCTGGGGCCAACGTCCTGACTTTC. Amino acid sequence: CATSRDRSGANVLTF.

This clonotype has ten or more counts. V is TRBV11-1 and J is TRBJ1-2; 9 bases are a match to TRBD1. CDR3 length equals 13 residues. Per the germline V gene, CDR1 is SGHAT and CDR2 is FQDESV (reference sequence). V lost 6 bases to trimming and J lost 9 bases; unmatched junction nucleotides: 8. Written as DNA, the CDR3 is TGTGCCAGCAGATACCCGGGACAGGGACGCTACACCTTC. Translating it yields CASRYPGQGRYTF.

The table lists this clonotype with many counts. The chain combines TRBV7-9 with TRBJ2-7, with 11 nucleotides matching TRBD1. Germline V gives CDR1 SEHNR, CDR2 FQNEAQ (reference sequence). The V segment lost 3 bases and the J segment 6 bases; nucleotides outside the gene matches: 7. The CDR3 is 15 amino acids. The CDR3 sequence: CASSFRTGGASEQYF. CDR3 nucleotide sequence: TGTGCCAGCAGCTTCAGGACAGGGGGCGCTTCCGAGCAGTACTTC. The full variable domain, rest sourced from reference TRBV7-9 and TRBJ2-7, is DTGVSQNPRHKITKRGQNVTFRCDPISEHNRLYWYRQTLGQGPEFLTYFQNEAQLEKSRLLSDRFSAERPKGSFSTLEIQRTEQGDSAMYLCASSFRTGGASEQYFGPGTRLTVT.

Ten or more counts support this clonotype. The rearrangement joins TRBV28 to TRBJ1-4; D not resolved. The V and J ends lost 6 bases and 7 bases respectively, with 12 bases between them. CDR3 size: 13 residues. Germline V lookup: CDR1 MDHEN, CDR2 SYDVKM. In nucleotides, the CDR3 is TGTGCCAGCAGCTCAAGATCAACTGAAAAACTGTTTTTT. This translates into CASSSRSTEKLFF.

This clonotype was seen at least ten times. CDR3: CAIQDTYNSPLHF. Here the CDR3 DNA reads TGTGCCATCCAGGATACCTATAATTCACCCCTCCACTTT. The chain recombines TRBV10-3 with TRBJ1-6, with D unresolved. In germline, CDR1 is ENHRY, CDR2 SYGVKD. V shed 8 bases and J shed 2 bases, with 7 bases lying between them. CDR3 length: 13 amino acids.